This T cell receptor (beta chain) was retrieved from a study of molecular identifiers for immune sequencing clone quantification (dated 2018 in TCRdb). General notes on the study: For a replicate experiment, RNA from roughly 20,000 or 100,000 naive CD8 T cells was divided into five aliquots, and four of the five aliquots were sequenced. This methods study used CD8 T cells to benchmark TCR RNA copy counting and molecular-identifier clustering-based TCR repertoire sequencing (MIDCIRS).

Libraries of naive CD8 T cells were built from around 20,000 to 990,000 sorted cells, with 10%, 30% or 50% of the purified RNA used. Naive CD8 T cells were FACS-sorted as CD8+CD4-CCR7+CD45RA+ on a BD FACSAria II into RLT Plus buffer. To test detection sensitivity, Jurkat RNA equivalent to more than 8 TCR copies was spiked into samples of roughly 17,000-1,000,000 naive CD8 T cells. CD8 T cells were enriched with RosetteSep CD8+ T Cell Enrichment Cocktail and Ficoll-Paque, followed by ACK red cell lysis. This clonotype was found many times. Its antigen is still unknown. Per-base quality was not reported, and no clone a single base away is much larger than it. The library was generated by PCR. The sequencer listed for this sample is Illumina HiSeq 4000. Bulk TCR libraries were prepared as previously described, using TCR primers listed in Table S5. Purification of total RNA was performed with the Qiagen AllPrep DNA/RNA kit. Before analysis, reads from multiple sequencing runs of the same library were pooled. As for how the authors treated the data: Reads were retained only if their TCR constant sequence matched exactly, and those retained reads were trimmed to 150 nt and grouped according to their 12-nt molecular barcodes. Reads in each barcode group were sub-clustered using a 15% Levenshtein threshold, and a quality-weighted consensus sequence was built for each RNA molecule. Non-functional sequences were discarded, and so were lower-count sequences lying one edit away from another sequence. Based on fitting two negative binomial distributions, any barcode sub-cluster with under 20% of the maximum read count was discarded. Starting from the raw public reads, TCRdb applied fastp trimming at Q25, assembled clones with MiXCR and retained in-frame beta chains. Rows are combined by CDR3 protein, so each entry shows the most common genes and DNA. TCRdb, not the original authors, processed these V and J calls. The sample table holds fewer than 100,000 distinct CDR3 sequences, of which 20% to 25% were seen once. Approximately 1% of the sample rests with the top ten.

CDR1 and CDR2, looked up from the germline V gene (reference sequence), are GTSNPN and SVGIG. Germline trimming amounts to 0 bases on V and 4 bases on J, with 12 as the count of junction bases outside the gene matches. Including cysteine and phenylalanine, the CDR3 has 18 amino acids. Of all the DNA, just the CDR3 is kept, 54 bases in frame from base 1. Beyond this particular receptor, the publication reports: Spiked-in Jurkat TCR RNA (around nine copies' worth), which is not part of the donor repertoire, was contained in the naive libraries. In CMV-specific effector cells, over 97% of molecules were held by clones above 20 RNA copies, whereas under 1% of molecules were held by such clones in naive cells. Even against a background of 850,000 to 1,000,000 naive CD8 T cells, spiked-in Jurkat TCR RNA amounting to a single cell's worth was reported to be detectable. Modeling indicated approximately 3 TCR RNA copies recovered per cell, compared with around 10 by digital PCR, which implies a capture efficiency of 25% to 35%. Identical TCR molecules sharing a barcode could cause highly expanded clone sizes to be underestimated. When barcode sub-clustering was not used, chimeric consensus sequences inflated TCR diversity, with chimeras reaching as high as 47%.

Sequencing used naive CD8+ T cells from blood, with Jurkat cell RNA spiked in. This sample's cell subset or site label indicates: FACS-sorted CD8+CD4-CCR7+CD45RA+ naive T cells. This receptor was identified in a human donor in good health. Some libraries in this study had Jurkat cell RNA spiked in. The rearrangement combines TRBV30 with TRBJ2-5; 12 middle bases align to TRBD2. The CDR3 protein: CAWSVQGLAGGPRETQYF. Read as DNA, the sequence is TGTGCCTGGAGTGTACAAGGTCTAGCGGGAGGGCCGAGAGAGACCCAGTACTTC.